Each of the 2 T cell receptor beta chains below was sequenced from the same sample in a study of blood T cell repertoires in COVID-19. Profiling relied on immunoSEQ multiplex PCR, and the TCRdb table lists in-frame clones only, not all of them. The repertoire holds roughly 110,000 clones, with approximately 81% as singletons. Sequencing was performed on peripheral blood. These receptors came from a human donor in a cohort sampled during active COVID-19.

The chain joins TRBV7-9 to TRBJ2-3, with 13 nucleotides matching TRBD2. V was pared by 4 bases and J by 0 bases, with 1 base of the junction left unmatched. Per germline, CDR1 SEHNR and CDR2 FQNEAQ (reference sequence). This CDR3 comprises 16 residues. The CDR3 region is CASSSGLAGSTDTQYF. CDR3 DNA sequence: TGTGCCAGCAGCTCGGGACTAGCGGGAAGCACAGATACGCAGTATTTT.

This chain joins TRBV5-8 and TRBJ2-1; a possible D gene is TRBD2 (5 bases). The V and J ends lost 4 bases and 6 bases respectively, with 20 bases between them. The CDR3 contains 16 residues. Germline CDR1 SGHTS, CDR2 YDEGEE. The CDR3 region has the DNA TGTGCCAGCAGCCTACACTATACGGGAATTGGCAATGAGCAGTTCTTC. Translation gives CASSLHYTGIGNEQFF.